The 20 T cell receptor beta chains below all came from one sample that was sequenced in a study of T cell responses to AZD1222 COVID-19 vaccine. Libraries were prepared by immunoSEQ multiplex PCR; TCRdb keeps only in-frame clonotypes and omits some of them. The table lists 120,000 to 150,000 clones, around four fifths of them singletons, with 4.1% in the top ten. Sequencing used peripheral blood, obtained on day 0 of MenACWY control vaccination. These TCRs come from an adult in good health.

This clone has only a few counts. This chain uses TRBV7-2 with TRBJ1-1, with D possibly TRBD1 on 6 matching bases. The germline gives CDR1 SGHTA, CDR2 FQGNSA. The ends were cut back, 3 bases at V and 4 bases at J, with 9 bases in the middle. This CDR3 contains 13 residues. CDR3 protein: CASSLGGGTEAFF. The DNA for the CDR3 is TGTGCCAGCAGCTTGGGGGGCGGCACTGAAGCTTTCTTT.

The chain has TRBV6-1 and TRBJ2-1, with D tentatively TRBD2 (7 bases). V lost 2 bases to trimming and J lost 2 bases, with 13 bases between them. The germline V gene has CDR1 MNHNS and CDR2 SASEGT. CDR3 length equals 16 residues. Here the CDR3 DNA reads TGTGCCAGCAGTGAATCGAGGGGGGGCCCCTACAATGAGCAGTTCTTC. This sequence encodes CASSESRGGPYNEQFF.

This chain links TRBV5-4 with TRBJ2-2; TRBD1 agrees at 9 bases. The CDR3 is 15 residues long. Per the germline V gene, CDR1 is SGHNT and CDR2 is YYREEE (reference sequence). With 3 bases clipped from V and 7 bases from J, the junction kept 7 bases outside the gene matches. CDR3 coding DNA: TGTGCCAGCAGCTCCCACAGGGGGCGGATCGGGGAGCTGTTTTTT. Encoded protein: CASSSHRGRIGELFF.

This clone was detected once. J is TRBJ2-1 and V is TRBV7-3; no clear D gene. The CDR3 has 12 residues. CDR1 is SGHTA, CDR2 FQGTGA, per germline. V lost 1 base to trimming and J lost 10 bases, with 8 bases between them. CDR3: CASSLNRKEQFF. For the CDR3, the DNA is TGTGCCAGCAGCTTAAACCGTAAAGAGCAGTTCTTC.

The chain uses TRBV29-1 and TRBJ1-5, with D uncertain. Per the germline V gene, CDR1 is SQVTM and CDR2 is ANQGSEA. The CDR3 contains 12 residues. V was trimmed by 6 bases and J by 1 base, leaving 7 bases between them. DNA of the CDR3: TGCAGCGTAGCAGAGAGCAATCAGCCCCAGCATTTT. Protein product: CSVAESNQPQHF.

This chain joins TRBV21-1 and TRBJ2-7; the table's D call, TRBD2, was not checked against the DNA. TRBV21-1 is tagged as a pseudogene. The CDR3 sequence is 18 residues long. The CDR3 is CASSKFGPDTTSSYEQYV. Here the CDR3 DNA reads TGTGCCAGCAGCAAATTTGGCCCTGACACAACTAGCTCCTACGAGCAGTACGTC.

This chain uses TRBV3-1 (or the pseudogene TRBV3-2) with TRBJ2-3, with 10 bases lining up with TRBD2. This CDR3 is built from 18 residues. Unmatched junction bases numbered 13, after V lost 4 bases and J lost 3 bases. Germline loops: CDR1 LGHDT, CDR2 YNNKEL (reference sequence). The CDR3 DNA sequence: TGTGCCAGCAGCCGACGGGGTGCGAGCGGGGGGGCTACAGATACGCAGTATTTT. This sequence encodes CASSRRGASGGATDTQYF.

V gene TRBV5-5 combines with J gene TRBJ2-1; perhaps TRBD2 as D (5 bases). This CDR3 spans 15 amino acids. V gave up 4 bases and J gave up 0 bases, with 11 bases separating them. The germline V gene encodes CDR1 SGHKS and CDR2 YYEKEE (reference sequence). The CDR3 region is CASSDGLSSYNEQFF. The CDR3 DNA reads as TGTGCCAGCAGCGATGGACTGAGCTCCTACAATGAGCAGTTCTTC.

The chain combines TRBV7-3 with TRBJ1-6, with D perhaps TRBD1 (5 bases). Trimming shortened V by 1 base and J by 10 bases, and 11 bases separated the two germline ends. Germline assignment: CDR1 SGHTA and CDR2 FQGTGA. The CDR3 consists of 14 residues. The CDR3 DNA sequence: TGTGCCAGCAGCTTAAGCCCAGGGAACTCACCCCTCCACTTT. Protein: CASSLSPGNSPLHF.

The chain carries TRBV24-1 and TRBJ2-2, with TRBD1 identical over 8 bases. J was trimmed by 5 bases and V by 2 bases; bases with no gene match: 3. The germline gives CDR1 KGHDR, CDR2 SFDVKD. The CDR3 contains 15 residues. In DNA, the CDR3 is TGTGCCACCAGTGATTCGGGACAGGTGACCGGGGAGCTGTTTTTT. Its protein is CATSDSGQVTGELFF.

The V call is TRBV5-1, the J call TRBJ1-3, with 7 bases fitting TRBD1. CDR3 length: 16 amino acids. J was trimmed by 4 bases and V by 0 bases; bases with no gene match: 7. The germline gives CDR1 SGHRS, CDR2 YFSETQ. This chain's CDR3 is CASSLVQTGVGNTIYF. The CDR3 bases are TGCGCCAGCAGCTTGGTGCAAACAGGGGTCGGAAACACCATATATTTT. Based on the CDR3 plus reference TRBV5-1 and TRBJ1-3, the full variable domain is KAGVTQTPRYLIKTRGQQVTLSCSPISGHRSVSWYQQTPGQGLQFLFEYFSETQRNKGNFPGRFSGRQFSNSRSEMNVSTLELGDSALYLCASSLVQTGVGNTIYFGEGSWLTVV.

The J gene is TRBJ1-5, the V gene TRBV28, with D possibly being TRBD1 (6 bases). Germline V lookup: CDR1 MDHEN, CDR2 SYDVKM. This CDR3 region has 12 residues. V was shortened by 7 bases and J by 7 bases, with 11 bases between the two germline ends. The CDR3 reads CASNQQGQPQHF. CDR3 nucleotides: TGTGCCAGCAATCAACAGGGACAGCCCCAGCATTTT.

Here the CDR3 reads CASSLLGTDYGYTF. DNA for the CDR3: TGCGCCAGCAGCTTGCTTGGGACAGACTATGGCTACACCTTC. V is TRBV5-1 and J is TRBJ1-2; 7 nucleotides line up with TRBD1. CDR3 length: 14 residues. Germline-derived CDR1 and CDR2 are SGHRS and YFSETQ. Trimming took 1 base from V and 3 from J; bases not matched to a gene: 3. The full variable domain, with the rest looked up from reference TRBV5-1 and TRBJ1-2, is KAGVTQTPRYLIKTRGQQVTLSCSPISGHRSVSWYQQTPGQGLQFLFEYFSETQRNKGNFPGRFSGRQFSNSRSEMNVSTLELGDSALYLCASSLLGTDYGYTFGSGTRLTVV.

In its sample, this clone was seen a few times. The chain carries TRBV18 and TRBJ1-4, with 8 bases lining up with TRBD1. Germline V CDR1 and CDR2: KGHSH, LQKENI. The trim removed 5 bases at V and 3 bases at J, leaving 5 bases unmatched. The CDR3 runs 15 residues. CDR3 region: CASSFQGAANEKLFF. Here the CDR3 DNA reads TGTGCCAGCTCATTCCAGGGGGCGGCTAATGAAAAACTGTTTTTT.

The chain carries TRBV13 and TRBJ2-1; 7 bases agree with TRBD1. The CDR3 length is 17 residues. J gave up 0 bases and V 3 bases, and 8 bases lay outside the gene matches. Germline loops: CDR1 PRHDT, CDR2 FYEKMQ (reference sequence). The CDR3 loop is CASSFTGDPSSYNEQFF. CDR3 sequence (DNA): TGTGCCAGCAGCTTTACAGGGGATCCCAGCTCCTACAATGAGCAGTTCTTC.

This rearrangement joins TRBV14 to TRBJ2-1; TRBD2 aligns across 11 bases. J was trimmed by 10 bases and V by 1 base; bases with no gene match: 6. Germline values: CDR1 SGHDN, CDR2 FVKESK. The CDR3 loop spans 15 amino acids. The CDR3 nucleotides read TGTGCCAGCAGCCAAGGCATAGCGGGGGGGCTAGAGCAGTTCTTC. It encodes CASSQGIAGGLEQFF.

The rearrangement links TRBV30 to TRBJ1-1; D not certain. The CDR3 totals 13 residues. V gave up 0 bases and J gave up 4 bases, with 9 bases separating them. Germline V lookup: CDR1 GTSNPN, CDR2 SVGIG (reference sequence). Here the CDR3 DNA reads TGTGCCTGGAGTGTAGAGGGTGGCACTGAAGCTTTCTTT. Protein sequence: CAWSVEGGTEAFF. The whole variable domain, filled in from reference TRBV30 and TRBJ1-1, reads SQTIHQWPATLVQPVGSPLSLECTVEGTSNPNLYWYRQAAGRGLQLLFYSVGIGQISSEVPQNLSASRPQDRQFILSSKKLLLSDSGFYLCAWSVEGGTEAFFGQGTRLTVV.

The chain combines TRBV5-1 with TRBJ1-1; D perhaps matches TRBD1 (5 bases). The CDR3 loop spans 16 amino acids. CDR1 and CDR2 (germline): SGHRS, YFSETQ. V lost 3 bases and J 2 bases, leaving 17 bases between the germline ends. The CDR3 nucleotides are TGCGCCAGCAGCTCCCAGGGTTTAGGGGAAAACACTGAAGCTTTCTTT. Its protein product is CASSSQGLGENTEAFF.

This CDR3 reads CASNTRGEEKLFF. The CDR3 DNA is TGTGCCAGCAACACAAGAGGGGAGGAAAAACTGTTTTTT. V gene TRBV2 combines with J gene TRBJ1-4, with a weak D call TRBD1 (5 bases). V was clipped by 7 bases and J by 8 bases, with 14 bases between them. The germline gives CDR1 SNHLY, CDR2 FYNNEI. This CDR3 contains 13 residues.

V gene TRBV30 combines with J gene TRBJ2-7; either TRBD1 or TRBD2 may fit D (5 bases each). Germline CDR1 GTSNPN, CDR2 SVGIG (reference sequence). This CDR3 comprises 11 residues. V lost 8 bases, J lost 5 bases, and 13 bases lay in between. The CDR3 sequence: CAAGRGDEQYV. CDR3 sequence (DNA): TGTGCCGCGGGCCGGGGCGACGAGCAGTACGTC.